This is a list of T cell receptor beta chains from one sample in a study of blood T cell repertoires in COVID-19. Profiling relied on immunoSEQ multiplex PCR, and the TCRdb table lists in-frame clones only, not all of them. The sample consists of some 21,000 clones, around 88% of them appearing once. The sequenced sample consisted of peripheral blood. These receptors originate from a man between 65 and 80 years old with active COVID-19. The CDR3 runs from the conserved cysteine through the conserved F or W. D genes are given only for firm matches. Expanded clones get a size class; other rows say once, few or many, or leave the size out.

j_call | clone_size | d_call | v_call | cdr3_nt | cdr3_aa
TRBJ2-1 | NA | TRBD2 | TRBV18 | TGTGCCAGCTCACCAGCCGGACTAGCGGGAGGAGGTGAGCAGTTCTTC | CASSPAGLAGGGEQFF
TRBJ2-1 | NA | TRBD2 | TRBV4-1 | TGCGCCAGCAGCCGGAGGACTAGCAACAATGAGCAGTTCTTC | CASSRRTSNNEQFF
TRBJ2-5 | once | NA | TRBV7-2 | TGTGCCAGCAGCTTAGTTCCCGTGGGAGCTTCGGGGGAGACCCAGTACTTC | CASSLVPVGASGETQYF
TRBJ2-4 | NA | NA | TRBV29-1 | TGCAGCGTTGCAATGACAGTAGCCAAAAACATTCAGTACTTC | CSVAMTVAKNIQYF
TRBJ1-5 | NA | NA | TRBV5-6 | TGTGCCAGCAGCTTTATGGGAGGAGAGGGTCAGCCCCAGCATTTT | CASSFMGGEGQPQHF
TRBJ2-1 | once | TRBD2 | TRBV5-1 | TGCGCCAGCAGCTTGGAGCTAGCGGGGAGCTCCTACAATGAGCAGTTCTTC | CASSLELAGSSYNEQFF
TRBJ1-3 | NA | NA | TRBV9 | TGTGCCAGCAGCGTAAGTCTAAGGGGGAACGAAGGAAACACCATATATTTT | CASSVSLRGNEGNTIYF
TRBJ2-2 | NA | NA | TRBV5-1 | TGCGCCAGCAGCCCAGACAGTCACACCGGGGAGCTGTTTTTT | CASSPDSHTGELFF
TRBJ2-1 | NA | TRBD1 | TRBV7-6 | TGTGCCAGCAGCTTAGCTCGGGACAGGGGGCAAGATGAGCAGTTCTTC | CASSLARDRGQDEQFF
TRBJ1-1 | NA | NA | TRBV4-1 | TGCGCCAGCAGCCAAGATATCGAGCACGTGAACACTGAAGCTTTCTTT | CASSQDIEHVNTEAFF
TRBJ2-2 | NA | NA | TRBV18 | TGTGCCAGCTCACCCCGAGAGGATACGAGCGGGGAGCTGTTTTTT | CASSPREDTSGELFF
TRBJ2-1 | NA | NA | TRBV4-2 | TGTGCCAGCAGCCAAAAGACAGGGGGTTTATTAGCGGGAGCGGGCAATGAGCAGTTCTTC | CASSQKTGGLLAGAGNEQFF
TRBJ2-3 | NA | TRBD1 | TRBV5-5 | TGTGCCAGCAGCATTGCAGGGGGCTCCACAGATACGCAGTATTTT | CASSIAGGSTDTQYF
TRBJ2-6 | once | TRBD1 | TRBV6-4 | TGTGCCAGCAGTCCCGGGACAGGGTCCGGGGCCAACGTCCTGACTTTC | CASSPGTGSGANVLTF
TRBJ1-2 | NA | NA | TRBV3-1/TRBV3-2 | TGTGCCAGCAGTCCCCAGGTAAACTATGGCTACACCTTC | CASSPQVNYGYTF
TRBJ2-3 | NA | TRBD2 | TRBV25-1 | TGTGCCAGCAGTGAATCTAGCGGGGGGTACGTAGATACGCAGTATTTT | CASSESSGGYVDTQYF
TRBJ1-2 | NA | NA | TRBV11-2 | TGTGCCAGCAGCTTAGAACGGGGCAGGGGCGGAAGACATGGCTACACCTTC | CASSLERGRGGRHGYTF
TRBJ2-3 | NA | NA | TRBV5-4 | TGTGCCAGCAGCCCGCGGGTTGGTACGCAGTATTTT | CASSPRVGTQYF
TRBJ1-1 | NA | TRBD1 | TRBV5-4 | TGTGCCAGCACCACGGGAGGGGGACAGGGTGGAGTAGGTACTGAAGCTTTCTTT | CASTTGGGQGGVGTEAFF
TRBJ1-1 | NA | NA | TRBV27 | TGTGCCAGCAGTTCGTCACAGGGTTGGCGGAACACTGAAGCTTTCTTT | CASSSSQGWRNTEAFF
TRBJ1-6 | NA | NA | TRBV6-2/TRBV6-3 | TGTGCCAGCAGTTTAAACAACAGGGATAGAAGCTCCTATAATTCACCCCTCCACTTT | CASSLNNRDRSSYNSPLHF
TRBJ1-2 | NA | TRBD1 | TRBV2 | TGTGCCAGCAGGAGGGACAGGGGCGGAGGCTATGGCTACACCTTC | CASRRDRGGGYGYTF
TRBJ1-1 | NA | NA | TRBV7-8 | TGTGCCAGCAGCACAAGCGGAGACACTGAAGCTTTCTTT | CASSTSGDTEAFF
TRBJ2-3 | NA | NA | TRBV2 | TGTGCCAGCGGAACCCGGGAGCTCGGCACAGATACGCAGTATTTT | CASGTRELGTDTQYF
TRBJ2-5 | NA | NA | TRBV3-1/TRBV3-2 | TGTGCCAGCAGCCAAGATCGCACCCGGGACTACCAAGAGACCCAGTACTTC | CASSQDRTRDYQETQYF
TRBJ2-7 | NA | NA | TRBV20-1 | TGCAGTGCTAGTCGCCCAGCGTCGGCGGGCTACGAGCAGTACTTC | CSASRPASAGYEQYF
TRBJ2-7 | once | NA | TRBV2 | TGTGCCAGCAGCCCCCAGGTGGGAGCCCCCTACGAGCAGTACTTC | CASSPQVGAPYEQYF
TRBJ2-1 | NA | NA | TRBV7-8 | TGTGCCAGCAGCTTTTCTTCGAGAAGCTCCTACAATGAGCAGTTCTTC | CASSFSSRSSYNEQFF
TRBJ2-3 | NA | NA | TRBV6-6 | TGTGCCAGCAGTCTCCGGGATACGCAGTATTTT | CASSLRDTQYF
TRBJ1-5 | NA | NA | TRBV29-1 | TGCAGCGTCCGACATTCTGTGGATAGCAATCAGCCCCAGCATTTT | CSVRHSVDSNQPQHF
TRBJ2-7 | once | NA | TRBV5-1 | TGCGCCAGCAGCTTGTTCAGCACCGGAGAGTCCTACGAGCAGTACTTC | CASSLFSTGESYEQYF
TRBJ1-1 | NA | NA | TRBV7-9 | TGTGCCAGCAGCTCACTAGGTCCTGAAGCTTTCTTT | CASSSLGPEAFF
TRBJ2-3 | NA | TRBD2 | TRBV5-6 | TGTGCCAGCAGCTTGGAATCCGGGAGGGGTTTTAAAGATACGCAGTATTTT | CASSLESGRGFKDTQYF
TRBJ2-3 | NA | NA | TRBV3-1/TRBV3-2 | TGTGCCAGCAGCCAAGTACAGCGGCCGGATACGCAGTATTTT | CASSQVQRPDTQYF
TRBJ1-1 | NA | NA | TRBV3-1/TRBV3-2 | TGTGCCAGCAGCCAAGATCAGGGTGAAGCTTTCTTT | CASSQDQGEAFF
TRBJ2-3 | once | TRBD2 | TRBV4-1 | TGCGCCAGCAGCCAAGATCTTGCGGGAGGGCTTGATACGCAGTATTTT | CASSQDLAGGLDTQYF
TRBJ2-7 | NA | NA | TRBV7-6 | TGTGCCAGCAGCCCGAGACAGGAAGGAGTCCACGAGCAGTACTTC | CASSPRQEGVHEQYF
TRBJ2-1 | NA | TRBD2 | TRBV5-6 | TGTGCCAGCAGCCCGGGACTAGCTGAATCCTACAATGAGCAGTTCTTC | CASSPGLAESYNEQFF
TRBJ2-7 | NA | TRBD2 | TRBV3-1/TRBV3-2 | TGTGCCAGCAGCCAAGCTAGCGGGGCCTACGAGCAGTACTTC | CASSQASGAYEQYF
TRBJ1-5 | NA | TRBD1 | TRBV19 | TGTGCCAGCGAAGAGGACAGGGTTGTCGATCAGCCCCAGCATTTT | CASEEDRVVDQPQHF
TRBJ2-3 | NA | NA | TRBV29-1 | TGCAGCGTTGAAGGTGGCGGCATGCAGTATTTT | CSVEGGGMQYF
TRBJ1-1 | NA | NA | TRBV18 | TGTGCCAGCTCACCAACCTGGGCTAACACTGAAGCTTTCTTT | CASSPTWANTEAFF
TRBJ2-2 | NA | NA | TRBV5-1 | TGCGCCAGCAGCCCGCGACTAGAAGCCCCCGGGGAGCTGTTTTTT | CASSPRLEAPGELFF
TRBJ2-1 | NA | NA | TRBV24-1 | TGTGCCACCAGCCGAGGGCAAGAGCAGTTCTTC | CATSRGQEQFF
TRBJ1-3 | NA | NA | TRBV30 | TGTGCCTGGAGTCCTAACCCAGGGGTTTCAGGAAACACCATATATTTT | CAWSPNPGVSGNTIYF
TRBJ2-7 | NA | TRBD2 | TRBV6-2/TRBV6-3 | TGTGCCAGCAGTTACGTCGTTAGCGGGGGGGCCAACGAGCAGTACTTC | CASSYVVSGGANEQYF
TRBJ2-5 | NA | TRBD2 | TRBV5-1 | TGCGCCAGCAGCCGGAAGTCTAGCGGGAGTACTGGGGAGACCCAGTACTTC | CASSRKSSGSTGETQYF
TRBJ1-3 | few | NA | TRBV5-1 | TGCGCCAGCAGCTTGGGGACAGTCTATGGAAACACCATATATTTT | CASSLGTVYGNTIYF
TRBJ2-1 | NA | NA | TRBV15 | TGTGCCACCAGCAGAGAGTATGTGAGCAATGAGCAGTTCTTC | CATSREYVSNEQFF
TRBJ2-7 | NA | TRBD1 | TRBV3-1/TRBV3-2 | TGTGCCAGCAGCCAAGCACTGACAGGGCCTTCATACGAGCAGTACTTC | CASSQALTGPSYEQYF
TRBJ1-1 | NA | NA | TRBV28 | TGTGCCAGCAGTTTCAGGAGGATGAACACTGAAGCTTTCTTT | CASSFRRMNTEAFF
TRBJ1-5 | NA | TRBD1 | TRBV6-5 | TGTGCCAGCTACCGGGACAGGGGGGGCAATCAGCCCCAGCATTTT | CASYRDRGGNQPQHF